These 3 T cell receptor beta chains were sequenced from one sample in a study of cytomegalovirus exposure and HLA in healthy donors. Use of 60 Vbeta and 13 Jbeta primers characterized the PCR. The assay was immunoSEQ multiplex PCR, and TCRdb's table has in-frame clones only and misses some. This table has 150,000 to 200,000 clones, 65% to 90% appearing once. Sequencing used PBMCs. These receptors were obtained from a human donor in good health.

The genes are TRBV7-2 and TRBJ1-1; 12 bases line up with TRBD1. The V and J ends lost 8 bases and 14 bases, in that order; junction bases with no gene match: 21. The CDR3 spans 16 residues. Germline loops: CDR1 SGHTA, CDR2 FQGNSA. CDR3 in DNA: TGTGCCAGCGGCTCGATGGGACAGGGGGCTGTCGGGGGGGGATTCTTT. Translated, it gives CASGSMGQGAVGGGFF.

This clone was seen once. V usage is TRBV29-1 and J usage is TRBJ2-2; TRBD2 might be the D (7 bases). V was shortened by 4 bases and J by 6 bases, with 15 bases between the two germline ends. The germline gives CDR1 SQVTM, CDR2 ANQGSEA. The CDR3 runs 14 residues. The CDR3 region has the DNA TGCAGCGTTGCTAGGGGGGGTGGGGCCGGGGAGCTGTTTTTT. It codes for CSVARGGGAGELFF.

V gene TRBV5-4 combines with J gene TRBJ1-1; D is ambiguous. Trimming cost V 0 bases and J 11 bases, with 14 bases left between them. Germline values: CDR1 SGHNT, CDR2 YYREEE (reference sequence). The CDR3 spans 13 residues. The CDR3 DNA reads TGTGCCAGCAGCTTGGGAGAGGGTTTGTGGGCTTTCTTT. Protein sequence: CASSLGEGLWAFF. The full variable domain, with the rest looked up from reference TRBV5-4 and TRBJ1-1, is ETGVTQSPTHLIKTRGQQVTLRCSSQSGHNTVSWYQQALGQGPQFIFQYYREEENGRGNFPPRFSGLQFPNYSSELNVNALELDDSALYLCASSLGEGLWAFFGQGTRLTVV.